This T cell receptor beta chain stems from a study of blood T cell repertoires in COVID-19. Overall study context: T cells, B-cell-depleted T cells, or PBMCs supplied cDNA or gDNA.

Of note for this clone: Other nucleotide sequences from this sample produce the same CDR3.

V was pared by 1 base and J by 1 base, with 4 bases between. CDR3 size: 13 residues. Germline CDR1 and CDR2: MDHEN and SYDVKM. Those who participated ranged in age from about 18 to 89 years and resided in about two dozen US areas. Cohort placement rested on clinical history that participants reported themselves. The repertoire was sequenced with immunoSEQ multiplex PCR; TCRdb's copy has only in-frame clones and lacks some. The sample lists around 190,000 clones; around 90% were seen once. This TCR was recovered from a man between 18 and 35 years old with acute COVID-19. This rearrangement joins TRBV28 to TRBJ1-1; D unclear. Sequenced material: PBMCs or T cells enriched from blood (not recorded which). DNA of the CDR3: TGTGCCAGCAGTTTATCAGGGAACACTGAAGCTTTCTTT. Translated, it gives CASSLSGNTEAFF. The complete variable domain, with remaining parts taken from reference TRBV28 and TRBJ1-1, reads DVKVTQSSRYLVKRTGEKVFLECVQDMDHENMFWYRQDPGLGLRLIYFSYDVKMKEKGDIPEGYSVSREKKERFSLILESASTNQTSMYLCASSLSGNTEAFFGQGTRLTVV.